Given below is one T cell receptor beta chain in context. The antigen is undetermined. This entry is derived from a study of immune evolution from preneoplasia to lung adenocarcinoma. Notes on the study in general: Clonality was highest in normal lung, lower in later-stage lesions apparently. Top clone share appeared to fall from AAH through AIS, MIA, adenocarcinoma.

Germline V gene data show CDR1 as LNHDA and CDR2 as SQIVND (reference sequence). The CDR3 contains 16 residues. Deletions cut 3 bases from V and 0 bases from J, with 14 bases between. Patient tissue came from resections in Japan or China, 2014–2017. Two lung cancer pathologists independently confirmed each histologic diagnosis. Some clones are missing from TCRdb's copy, which holds only in-frame ones; the method was immunoSEQ multiplex PCR. Of 5,000 to 7,000 clones in the sample, approximately 80% are singletons; the top ten hold 5% to 7.5%. The V gene is TRBV19, the J gene TRBJ1-2, with D possibly being TRBD1 (5 bases). This TCR was sampled from a donor older than 65 with lung adenocarcinoma. Source material: FFPE adjacent normal lung tissue. CDR3: CASSIRVGTSNYGYTF. The CDR3 region has the DNA TGTGCCAGTAGTATTCGTGTGGGGACCTCTAACTATGGCTACACCTTC.